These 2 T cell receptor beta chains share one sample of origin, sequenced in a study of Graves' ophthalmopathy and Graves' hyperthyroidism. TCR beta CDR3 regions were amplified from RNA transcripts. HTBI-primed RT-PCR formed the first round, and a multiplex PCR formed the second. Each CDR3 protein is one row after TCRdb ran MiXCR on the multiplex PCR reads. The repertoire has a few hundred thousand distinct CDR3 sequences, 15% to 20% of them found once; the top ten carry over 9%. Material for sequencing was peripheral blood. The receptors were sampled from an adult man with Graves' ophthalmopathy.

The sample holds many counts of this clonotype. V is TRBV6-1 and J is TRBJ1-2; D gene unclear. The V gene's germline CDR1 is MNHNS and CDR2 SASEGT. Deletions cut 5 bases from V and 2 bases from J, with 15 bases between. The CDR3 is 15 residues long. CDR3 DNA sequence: TGTGCCAGCAGTCCCGAGTCACCACCAAACTATGGCTACACCTTC. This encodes CASSPESPPNYGYTF.

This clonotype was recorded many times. CDR3 loop: CASRRESTYEQYF. As DNA, the CDR3 is TGTGCCAGCAGGCGGGAGTCCACCTACGAGCAGTACTTC. The chain employs TRBV6-1 and TRBJ2-7; 7 bases line up with TRBD2. Trimming took 6 bases from V and 2 from J; bases not matched to a gene: 4. The germline V gene has CDR1 MNHNS and CDR2 SASEGT. The CDR3 covers 13 residues.